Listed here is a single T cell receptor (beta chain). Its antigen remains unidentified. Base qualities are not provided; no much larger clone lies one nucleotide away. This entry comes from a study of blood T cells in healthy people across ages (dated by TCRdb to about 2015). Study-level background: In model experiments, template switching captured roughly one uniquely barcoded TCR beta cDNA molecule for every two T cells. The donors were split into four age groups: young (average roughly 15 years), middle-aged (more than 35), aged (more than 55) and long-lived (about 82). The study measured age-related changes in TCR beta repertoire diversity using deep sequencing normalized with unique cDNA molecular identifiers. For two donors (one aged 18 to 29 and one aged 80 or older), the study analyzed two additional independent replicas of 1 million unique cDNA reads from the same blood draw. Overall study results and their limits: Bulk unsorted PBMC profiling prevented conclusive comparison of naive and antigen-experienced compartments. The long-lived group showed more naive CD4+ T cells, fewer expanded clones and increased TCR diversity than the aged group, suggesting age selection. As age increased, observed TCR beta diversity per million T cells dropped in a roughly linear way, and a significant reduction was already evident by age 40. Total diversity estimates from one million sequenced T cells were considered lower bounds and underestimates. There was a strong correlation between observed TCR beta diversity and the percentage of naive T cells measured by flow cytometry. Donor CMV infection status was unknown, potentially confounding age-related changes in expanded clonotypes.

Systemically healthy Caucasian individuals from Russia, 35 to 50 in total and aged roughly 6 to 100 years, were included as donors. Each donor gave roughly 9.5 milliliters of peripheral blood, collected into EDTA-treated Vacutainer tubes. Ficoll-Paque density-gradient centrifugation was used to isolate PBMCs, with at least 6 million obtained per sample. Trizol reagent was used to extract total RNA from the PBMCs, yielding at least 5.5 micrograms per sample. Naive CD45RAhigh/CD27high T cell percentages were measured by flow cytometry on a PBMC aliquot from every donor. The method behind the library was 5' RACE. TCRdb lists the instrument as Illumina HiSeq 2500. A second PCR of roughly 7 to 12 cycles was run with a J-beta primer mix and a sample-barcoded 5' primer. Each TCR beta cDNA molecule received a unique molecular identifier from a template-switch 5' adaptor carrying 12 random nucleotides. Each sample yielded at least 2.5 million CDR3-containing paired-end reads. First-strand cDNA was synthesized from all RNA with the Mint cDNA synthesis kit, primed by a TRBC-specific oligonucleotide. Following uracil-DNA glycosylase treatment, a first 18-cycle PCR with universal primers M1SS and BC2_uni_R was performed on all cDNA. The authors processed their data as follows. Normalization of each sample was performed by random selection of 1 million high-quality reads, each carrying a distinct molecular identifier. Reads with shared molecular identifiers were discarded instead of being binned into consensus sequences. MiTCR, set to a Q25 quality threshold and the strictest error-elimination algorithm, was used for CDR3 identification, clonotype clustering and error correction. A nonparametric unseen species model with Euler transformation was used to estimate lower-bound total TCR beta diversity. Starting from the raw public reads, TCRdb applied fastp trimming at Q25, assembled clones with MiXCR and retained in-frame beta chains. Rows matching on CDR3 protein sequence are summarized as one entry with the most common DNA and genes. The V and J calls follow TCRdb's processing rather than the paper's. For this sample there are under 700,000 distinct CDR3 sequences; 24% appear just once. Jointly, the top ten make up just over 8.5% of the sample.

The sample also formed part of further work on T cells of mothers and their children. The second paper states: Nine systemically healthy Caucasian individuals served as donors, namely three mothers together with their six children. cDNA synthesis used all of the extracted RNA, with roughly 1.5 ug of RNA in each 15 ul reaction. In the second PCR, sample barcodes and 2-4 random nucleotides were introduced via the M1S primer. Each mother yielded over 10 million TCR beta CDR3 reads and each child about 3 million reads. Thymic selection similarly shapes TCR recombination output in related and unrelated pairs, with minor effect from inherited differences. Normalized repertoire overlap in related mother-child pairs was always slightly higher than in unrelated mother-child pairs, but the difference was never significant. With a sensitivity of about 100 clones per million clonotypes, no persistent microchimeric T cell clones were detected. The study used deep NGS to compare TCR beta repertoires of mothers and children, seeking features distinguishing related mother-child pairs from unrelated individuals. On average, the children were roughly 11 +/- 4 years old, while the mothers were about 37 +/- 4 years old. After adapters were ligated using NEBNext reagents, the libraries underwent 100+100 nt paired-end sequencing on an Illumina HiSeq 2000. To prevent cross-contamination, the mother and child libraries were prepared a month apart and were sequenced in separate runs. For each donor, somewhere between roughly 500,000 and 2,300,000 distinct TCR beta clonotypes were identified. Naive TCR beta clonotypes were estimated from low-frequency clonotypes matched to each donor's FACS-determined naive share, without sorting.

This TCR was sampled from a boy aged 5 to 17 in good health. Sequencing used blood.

The DNA sequence is given as TGTGCCAGCAGTCGCGGGACTACGAGTTACAATGAGCAGTTCTTC. Translated, it gives CASSRGTTSYNEQFF. Recombination joined TRBV6-5 with TRBJ2-1; the central 7 bases match TRBD2. Trimming takes 5 bases off V and 4 bases off J; junction bases not matched to a gene: 8. The germline V gene yields MNHEY for CDR1 and SVGAGI for CDR2. From the cysteine up to the phenylalanine, the CDR3 has a length of 15 residues. Kept here is only the CDR3 DNA, which spans 45 bases and is read in frame from base 1.